The 27 T cell receptor beta chains given below trace back to one sample, sequenced in a study of chemoradiotherapy in HPV16-positive cancers (dated by TCRdb to 2021 to 2024). Libraries were made using the immunoSEQ multiplex PCR assay. Here the immuneACCESS table is served through TCRdb, limited to in-frame sequences with V and J called. Missing clones are a known gap in these copies; in checked studies unresolved V genes cover under half, and the rest lacks a known reason. The sample contains some 70,000 clones, 85% to 90% of them found a single time. Around 4.4% of the sample is held by the ten biggest clonotypes. The sequences come from blood, collected from a patient who underwent chemoradiotherapy. The receptors shown here come from a human donor with HPV-associated anogenital cancer.

The gene calls are TRBV30 and TRBJ1-6; D is unresolved. V shed 1 base and J shed 6 bases, with 7 bases lying between them. The germline V gene encodes CDR1 GTSNPN and CDR2 SVGIG (reference sequence). This CDR3 has 13 amino acids. This CDR3 reads CAWSEGGNSPLHF. CDR3 nucleotides: TGTGCCTGGAGTGAGGGCGGTAATTCACCCCTCCACTTT.

As regards this clone: The junction shows a germline mismatch at one end, possibly a read error. The genes are TRBV5-1 and TRBJ1-1; the match to TRBD1 covers 7 bases. Germline values: CDR1 SGHRS, CDR2 YFSETQ. This CDR3 is 15 amino acids long. Here the CDR3 DNA reads TGCACCAGCAGCTTGGGAGGGGGCTTGGACACTGAAGCTTTCTTT. Residues: CTSSLGGGLDTEAFF.

This sequence joins TRBV7-3 and TRBJ2-5, with D possibly called TRBD1 or TRBD2 (5 bases each). The better agreement between TRBJ2-7 and the DNA end casts doubt on the J call. Germline lookup yields CDR1 SGHTA and CDR2 FQGTGA. This CDR3 region has 13 residues. The CDR3 nucleotides read TGTGCCAGCAGCTTAGGGGACGGCTACGAGCAGTACTTC. It is translated as CASSLGDGYEQYF.

The rearrangement joins TRBV30 to TRBJ2-1, with unresolved D. Germline assignment: CDR1 GTSNPN and CDR2 SVGIG (reference sequence). The length of the CDR3 is 11 residues. V was pared by 2 bases and J by 6 bases, with 5 bases between. CDR3 nucleotide sequence: TGTGCCTGGAGTCCGATCAATGAGCAGTTCTTC. It translates to CAWSPINEQFF.

The chain combines TRBV19 with TRBJ1-1, with a weak D call TRBD1 (5 bases). V lost 9 bases to trimming and J lost 7 bases, with 21 bases between them. The CDR3 runs 14 residues. Germline assignment: CDR1 LNHDA and CDR2 SQIVND (reference sequence). The CDR3 coding sequence is TGTGCCAGCCAAAACCGGGACCCGTGGAGTGAAGCTTTCTTT. Translation gives CASQNRDPWSEAFF.

This chain joins TRBV29-1 and TRBJ1-2; 9 bases are a match to TRBD1. Trimming removed 7 bases from V and 7 bases from J; junction bases left unmatched: 16. The germline CDR1 and CDR2 sequences are SQVTM and ANQGSEA. The length of the CDR3 is 15 residues. The CDR3 region is CSASNQLYRGLGYTF. The CDR3 nucleotides are TGCAGCGCCTCAAATCAACTTTACAGGGGGCTTGGCTACACCTTC.

The chain couples TRBV9 to TRBJ2-1; TRBD2 aligns across 7 bases. The trim removed 3 bases at V and 0 bases at J, leaving 3 bases unmatched. The CDR3 is made up of 15 amino acids. The germline gives CDR1 SGDLS, CDR2 YYNGEE. DNA for the CDR3: TGTGCCAGCAGCGCTAGCGGCCTCTCCTACAATGAGCAGTTCTTC. This translates into CASSASGLSYNEQFF.

This clone was detected only once. This chain links TRBV5-1 with TRBJ1-5; possibly TRBD1 for D (5 bases). The CDR3 loop spans 14 amino acids. The germline V gene has CDR1 SGHRS and CDR2 YFSETQ. Between the trimmed V and J ends, which lost 4 bases and 3 bases, there was a span of 11 bases. CDR3 nucleotides: TGCGCCAGCAGCCTTGGGGGTTACAATCAGCCCCAGCATTTT. Protein sequence: CASSLGGYNQPQHF.

V usage is TRBV6-1 and J usage is TRBJ1-2; D call uncertain. Germline CDR1 reads MNHNS; CDR2 reads SASEGT. V gave up 2 bases and J gave up 4 bases, with 8 bases separating them. This CDR3 spans 13 amino acids. The CDR3 nucleotides are TGTGCCAGCAGTGAACGGGTTCTCTATGGCTACACCTTC. The encoded protein is CASSERVLYGYTF.

The chain joins TRBV2 to TRBJ2-2; unclear D gene. CDR3 size: 15 residues. From germline, CDR1 is SNHLY and CDR2 FYNNEI. Trimming removed 4 bases at V and 6 bases at J, with 15 bases between. The CDR3, as DNA: TGTGCCAGCAGTGGTTCCCGGGCTGTGGCCGGGGAGCTGTTTTTT. It codes for CASSGSRAVAGELFF.

The chain combines TRBV7-9 with TRBJ1-1, with D possibly TRBD1 on 5 matching bases. This CDR3 has 14 amino acids. Germline V lookup: CDR1 SEHNR, CDR2 FQNEAQ (reference sequence). The V end was cut by 7 bases, the J end by 1 base, with 13 bases between. CDR3 protein: CASKWGRENTEAFF. The CDR3 nucleotides are TGTGCCAGCAAGTGGGGCAGGGAGAACACTGAAGCTTTCTTT.

The chain combines TRBV12-5 with TRBJ2-3, with TRBD2 identical over 7 bases. Germline V gene lookup returns CDR1 LGHNT and CDR2 FRNRAP. CDR3 length equals 16 residues. V was pared by 1 base and J by 0 bases, with 4 bases of the junction left unmatched. The DNA of the CDR3 is TGTGCTAGTGGTTTGGGGAGCGGGGCTAGCACAGATACGCAGTATTTT. As protein: CASGLGSGASTDTQYF.

The chain recombines TRBV2 with TRBJ1-6, with a weak D call TRBD1 (6 bases). Per germline, CDR1 SNHLY and CDR2 FYNNEI. The CDR3 sequence is 16 residues long. V lost 7 bases to trimming and J lost 0 bases, with 13 bases between them. The CDR3: CASTTGLSSYNSPLHF. CDR3 nucleotide sequence: TGTGCCAGCACGACAGGACTAAGCTCCTATAATTCACCCCTCCACTTT.

This clone has just one count. The chain couples TRBV5-4 to TRBJ1-3, with D possibly matching TRBD1 (5 bases). Germline CDR1 reads SGHNT; CDR2 reads YYREEE (reference sequence). The CDR3 runs to 13 residues. Trimming took 9 bases from V and 2 from J, leaving 12 bases between them. The CDR3 nucleotides are TGTGCCATCGGGACGATAACTGGAAACACCATATATTTT. Protein sequence: CAIGTITGNTIYF.

Here the CDR3 DNA reads TGTGCCAGCAGTGAATCTGAGCAGTTCTTC. Protein sequence: CASSESEQFF. This chain joins TRBV2 and TRBJ2-1; D remains ambiguous. Germline CDR1 reads SNHLY; CDR2 reads FYNNEI. The CDR3 spans 10 residues. V lost 2 bases to trimming and J lost 9 bases, with 2 bases between them. Looking up the rest from reference TRBV2 and TRBJ2-1 gives the full variable domain: EPEVTQTPSHQVTQMGQEVILRCVPISNHLYFYWYRQILGQKVEFLVSFYNNEISEKSEIFDDQFSVERPDGSNFTLKIRSTKLEDSAMYFCASSESEQFFGPGTRLTVL.

The V gene is TRBV15, the J gene TRBJ2-2, with D perhaps TRBD2 (6 bases). The CDR3 loop spans 15 amino acids. The V and J ends lost 1 base and 3 bases respectively, with 9 bases between them. Germline V CDR1 and CDR2: LNHNV, YYDKDF (reference sequence). The CDR3 loop reads CATSRGDWYTGELFF. The CDR3 coding sequence is TGTGCCACCAGCAGAGGGGACTGGTACACCGGGGAGCTGTTTTTT.

The genes are TRBV11-2 and TRBJ1-2; no reliable D call. V lost 3 bases to trimming and J lost 5 bases, with 13 bases between them. This CDR3 spans 14 amino acids. The germline CDR1 and CDR2 sequences are SGHAT and FQNNGV. DNA for the CDR3: TGTGCCAGCAGCTTGGGGAGGTTGAATTATGGCTACACCTTC. As protein: CASSLGRLNYGYTF.

The genes are TRBV5-1 and TRBJ2-3, with 15 bases lining up with TRBD2. The germline gives CDR1 SGHRS, CDR2 YFSETQ. V dropped 4 bases and J dropped 0; count of bases not matched to a gene: 0. CDR3 size: 16 residues. The DNA for the CDR3 is TGCGCCAGCAGCGGACTAGCGGGAGGGAGCACAGATACGCAGTATTTT. Translating gives CASSGLAGGSTDTQYF.

The chain links TRBV7-2 to TRBJ2-3; D is uncertain. V shed 0 bases and J shed 0 bases, with 4 bases lying between them. The CDR3 runs to 14 residues. Per germline, CDR1 SGHTA and CDR2 FQGNSA. In DNA, the CDR3 is TGTGCCAGCAGCTTAGCCGCTAGCACAGATACGCAGTATTTT. This translates into CASSLAASTDTQYF.

The chain has TRBV27 and TRBJ1-2; D possibly corresponds to TRBD1 (6 bases). V lost 6 bases and J 7 bases, leaving 27 bases between the germline ends. The germline V gene encodes CDR1 MNHEY and CDR2 SMNVEV (reference sequence). The CDR3 spans 17 residues. The CDR3 reads CASRDTVDGLVGGGYTF. Written as DNA, the CDR3 is TGTGCCAGCAGAGATACTGTGGACGGGCTCGTAGGGGGTGGCTACACCTTC.

The V gene is TRBV2, the J gene TRBJ2-3, with TRBD2 as a possible D gene (5 bases). The germline CDR1 and CDR2 sequences are SNHLY and FYNNEI. Trimming shortened V by 4 bases and J by 0 bases, and 14 bases separated the two germline ends. This CDR3 has 16 residues. CDR3 region: CASSGVSGRSTDTQYF. CDR3 nucleotides: TGTGCCAGCAGTGGGGTCAGCGGAAGGAGCACAGATACGCAGTATTTT.

V gene TRBV4-1 combines with J gene TRBJ1-1; D possibly corresponds to TRBD1 (5 bases). This CDR3 comprises 12 residues. CDR1 is MGHRA, CDR2 YSYEKL, per germline. V was pared by 5 bases and J by 4 bases, with 8 bases between. CDR3 bases: TGCGCCAGCAGCAATAGGGGCACTGAAGCTTTCTTT. Amino acid sequence: CASSNRGTEAFF.

The chain is built from TRBV5-5 and TRBJ1-1, with a weak D call TRBD1 (5 bases). Looked up from germline, CDR1 is SGHKS and CDR2 is YYEKEE (reference sequence). This CDR3 contains 15 residues. V gave up 0 bases and J gave up 1 base, with 10 bases separating them. CDR3: CASSLEPRGNTEAFF. The CDR3, as DNA: TGTGCCAGCAGCTTGGAGCCGAGGGGGAACACTGAAGCTTTCTTT. The full variable domain, completed using reference TRBV5-5 and TRBJ1-1, is DAGVTQSPTHLIKTRGQQVTLRCSPISGHKSVSWYQQVLGQGPQFIFQYYEKEERGRGNFPDRFSARQFPNYSSELNVNALLLGDSALYLCASSLEPRGNTEAFFGQGTRLTVV.

This clone has just one count. The chain combines TRBV15 with TRBJ1-2, with D possibly being TRBD1 (5 bases). The V end was cut by 4 bases, the J end by 3 bases, with 15 bases between. This CDR3 is built from 15 residues. Germline V lookup: CDR1 LNHNV, CDR2 YYDKDF (reference sequence). The CDR3 DNA reads TGTGCCACCAGCACCACGGGGGAGGGGTACTATGGCTACACCTTC. Its protein product is CATSTTGEGYYGYTF.

This clone has just one count. The chain couples TRBV28 to TRBJ1-6, with D unresolved. Germline assignment: CDR1 MDHEN and CDR2 SYDVKM. The CDR3 runs 15 residues. The ends were cut back, 3 bases at V and 0 bases at J, with 6 bases in the middle. The CDR3 sequence is CASSLSGSYNSPLHF. The CDR3 coding sequence is TGTGCCAGCAGTTTGAGCGGCTCCTATAATTCACCCCTCCACTTT.

The chain has TRBV27 and TRBJ1-4; D call uncertain. V was trimmed by 5 bases and J by 5 bases, leaving 18 bases between them. This CDR3 has 16 amino acids. Germline loops: CDR1 MNHEY, CDR2 SMNVEV (reference sequence). CDR3 loop: CASSPAKEKYNEKLFF. Written as DNA, the CDR3 is TGTGCCAGCAGTCCAGCCAAAGAGAAATACAATGAAAAACTGTTTTTT. Combining the CDR3 with reference TRBV27 and TRBJ1-4 gives the whole variable domain EAQVTQNPRYLITVTGKKLTVTCSQNMNHEYMSWYRQDPGLGLRQIYYSMNVEVTDKGDVPEGYKVSRKEKRNFPLILESPSPNQTSLYFCASSPAKEKYNEKLFFGSGTQLSVL.

The V gene is TRBV4-2, the J gene TRBJ2-7; D is perhaps TRBD2 (6 bases). The CDR3 length is 15 residues. CDR1 and CDR2 (germline): LGHNA, YNFKEQ. V lost 0 bases to trimming and J lost 3 bases, with 12 bases between them. The chain's CDR3 is CASSQDLAESYEQYF. The DNA of the CDR3 is TGTGCCAGCAGCCAAGATTTAGCGGAGAGCTACGAGCAGTACTTC.